This entry lists 8 T cell receptor beta chains sequenced from one sample in a study of blood T cell repertoires in COVID-19. The table came from immunoSEQ multiplex PCR; TCRdb's copy has only in-frame clones and leaves some out. The repertoire has around 300,000 clones, roughly 80% of them found once; the top ten carry around a tenth. What was sequenced was peripheral blood. The receptors were sampled from a woman in her 50s who had recovered from COVID-19.

The rearrangement joins TRBV18 to TRBJ2-3; 9 bases map to TRBD2. With 3 bases clipped from V and 3 bases from J, the junction kept 16 bases outside the gene matches. The length of the CDR3 is 19 residues. Germline V gives CDR1 KGHSH, CDR2 LQKENI. CDR3: CASSPEPRSGGDGTDTQYF. CDR3 DNA: TGTGCCAGCTCACCCGAACCCCGTAGCGGGGGCGACGGGACAGATACGCAGTATTTT. Full variable domain (outside the CDR3, taken from reference TRBV18 and TRBJ2-3): NAGVMQNPRHLVRRRGQEARLRCSPMKGHSHVYWYRQLPEEGLKFMVYLQKENIIDESGMPKERFSAEFPKEGPSILRIQQVVRGDSAAYFCASSPEPRSGGDGTDTQYFGPGTRLTVL.

This clone was seen a single time. This chain uses TRBV7-8 with TRBJ2-7; the D gene is possibly TRBD1 (7 bases). Germline assignment: CDR1 SGHVS and CDR2 FQNEAQ. The ends were cut back, 1 base at V and 4 bases at J, with 14 bases in the middle. CDR3 length equals 15 residues. CDR3 amino acids: CASSLGRGELYEQYF. DNA for the CDR3: TGTGCCAGCAGCTTAGGCAGGGGGGAGCTTTACGAGCAGTACTTC.

The rearrangement uses TRBV6-6 and TRBJ1-2, with a weak D call TRBD1 (5 bases). CDR3 length: 15 residues. With 2 bases removed from V and 8 bases from J, the gap between germline ends came to 18 bases. The germline V gene encodes CDR1 MNHNY and CDR2 SVGAGI (reference sequence). The CDR3 loop is CASSYDTGLRRGYTF. DNA for the CDR3: TGTGCCAGCAGTTACGACACGGGACTTCGGCGGGGCTACACCTTC.

This chain uses TRBV7-8 with TRBJ1-5, with D tentatively TRBD1 (5 bases). CDR3 length: 15 amino acids. Germline V gene data show CDR1 as SGHVS and CDR2 as FQNEAQ. V lost 1 base, J lost 11 bases, and 18 bases lay in between. The CDR3 sequence: CASSLESQGGMSQHF. The CDR3 coding sequence is TGTGCCAGCAGCTTAGAGTCTCAGGGTGGGATGTCCCAGCATTTT.

This clone appeared once. This chain uses TRBV5-1 with TRBJ2-2, with a possible D match to TRBD1 (5 bases). Trimming stripped 7 bases from V and 2 bases from J, with 15 bases between. Per germline, CDR1 SGHRS and CDR2 YFSETQ. CDR3 length equals 15 residues. The CDR3 region is CASQDDRTNTGELFF. As DNA, the CDR3 is TGCGCCAGCCAGGATGACAGAACAAACACCGGGGAGCTGTTTTTT.

A remark on this clone: Other DNA sequences in the same sample also yield this CDR3. The chain uses TRBV6-4 and TRBJ1-1; TRBD1 matches 7 bases. The V segment lost 6 bases and the J segment 2 bases; nucleotides outside the gene matches: 3. The CDR3 is 13 residues long. Germline assignment: CDR1 MRHNA and CDR2 SNTAGT. The CDR3 bases are TGTGCCAGCAGGAGGACAGGAAACACTGAAGCTTTCTTT. It is translated as CASRRTGNTEAFF.

The CDR3 DNA reads as TGTGCCAGCTCACCACTCAGGGTGGGCTATGGCTACACCTTC. Translating gives CASSPLRVGYGYTF. The rearrangement joins TRBV18 to TRBJ1-2; the D gene is possibly TRBD1 (5 bases). Germline V gene lookup returns CDR1 KGHSH and CDR2 LQKENI. The CDR3 sequence is 14 residues long. V was cut by 1 base and J by 4 bases, with 10 bases left in between.

The chain couples TRBV7-3 to TRBJ2-1; D is possibly TRBD1 (7 bases). In germline, CDR1 is SGHTA, CDR2 FQGTGA. This CDR3 comprises 18 residues. V lost 4 bases and J lost 2, with 21 bases in between. The CDR3 DNA reads as TGTGCCAGCAGCTCTCTATTGCGGCAGGGGGGAGCCTACAATGAGCAGTTCTTC. Protein sequence: CASSSLLRQGGAYNEQFF.